What follows are 3 T cell receptor delta chains derived from one specimen sequenced in a study of gamma-delta T cells after stem cell transplantation. TCRdb processed the RT-PCR reads again with the CATT caller. The sample includes about 14,000 delta-chain clones, roughly 9% of them seen just once. What was sequenced was gamma-delta T cells. All receptors come from a human donor. It is not recorded whose cells these are; they may come from a transplant donor.

To note about this clone: Germline and junction disagree at one end, which may indicate a read error. The V call is TRDV1, the J call TRDJ1; 9 bases agree with TRDD3. The CDR3 loop spans 19 amino acids. The germline V gene encodes CDR1 TSWWSYY and CDR2 QGS. The CDR3 region is CAIGVTTFRLELGERKLIF. The CDR3 coding sequence is TGTGCTATTGGGGTCACCACCTTCCGACTCGAACTGGGGGAGAGAAAACTCATCTTT.

This clone showed up just a few times. The protein TCRdb lists belongs to a much larger clone and differs from this DNA's translation at residue 6, which points to a read error; the protein shown is made from the DNA. The chain couples TRDV2 to TRDJ1; no clear D gene. V was pared by 3 bases and J by 1 base, with 14 bases between. The CDR3 is made up of 15 amino acids. CDR1 is GEAIGNYY, CDR2 EKD, per germline. CDR3: CACDLPGQSTDKLIF. In DNA, the CDR3 is TGTGCCTGTGACCTACCGGGGCAATCCACCGATAAACTCATCTTT.

This clone has only a few counts. V is TRDV1 and J is TRDJ1, with a tentative D call TRDD3 (5 bases). V lost 9 bases and J lost 2, with 43 bases in between. Germline V lookup: CDR1 TSWWSYY, CDR2 QGS. The CDR3 length is 23 residues. CDR3 nucleotides: TGTGCTCTGACAGGGGACGGCACCAGGACGACCAGGGTGGAGCCCAGCGAGACCGATAAACTCATCTTT. It translates to CALTGDGTRTTRVEPSETDKLIF.